The entry below gives a single T cell receptor beta chain sequence along with its context. The antigen is not known. The source of the sample is a study of Ad26.COV2.S vaccination and SARS-CoV-2 variants. Background on the study: In the study, Ad26.COV2.S was injected intramuscularly once, or twice 56 days apart. Findings and caveats of the study: Researchers reported similar non-spike TCR breadth in vaccine and placebo recipients. The breadth of spike-specific CD8+ and CD4+ T cell responses after vaccination was reportedly substantial.

CDR1 and CDR2 (germline): MNHEY, SVGAGI. The length of the CDR3 is 14 residues. Trimming stripped 5 bases from V and 5 bases from J, with 16 bases between. Treatment given: some 20 received Ad26.COV2.S at low or high dose, single or two shots; about 5 received placebo; per-sample allocation not given. On day 63 after the first injection, vaccine and placebo recipients gave samples. The donor was a Boston adult aged 18-55 years. The repertoire was sequenced with immunoSEQ multiplex PCR; TCRdb's copy has only in-frame clones and lacks some. The sample records 300,000 to 350,000 clones, 70% to 90% being singletons.

The material sequenced was peripheral blood, taken in a trial of Ad26.COV2.S vaccine versus placebo. The TCR was taken from a person aged 18 to 65 who received the Ad26.COV2.S COVID-19 vaccine or a placebo. This rearrangement joins TRBV6-5 to TRBJ2-7; the D call may be TRBD1 or TRBD2 (6 bases each). The CDR3 DNA follows: TGTGCCAGCAGTCCCGCGGGACATTCCCACGAGCAGTACTTC. Amino acid sequence: CASSPAGHSHEQYF.